The 9 T cell receptor beta chains listed next were all sequenced from one sample in a study of cytomegalovirus exposure and HLA in healthy donors. TCRdb's copy holds only in-frame clones and misses some; the assay was immunoSEQ multiplex PCR. The sample has tens of thousands of clones; approximately 84% are singletons. Sequencing used PBMCs. Receptor source: a woman between 18 and 30 years old in good health and CMV-seropositive.

The chain links TRBV29-1 to TRBJ2-7, with D unresolved. The CDR3 length is 14 residues. In germline, CDR1 is SQVTM, CDR2 ANQGSEA. V dropped 3 bases and J dropped 2 bases, with 14 bases sitting between them. The chain's CDR3 is CSVERTADPYEQYF. DNA for the CDR3: TGCAGCGTTGAGCGAACGGCGGATCCCTACGAGCAGTACTTC.

V is TRBV27 and J is TRBJ2-7; TRBD1 matches at 9 bases. The junction had 9 bases not matched to a gene; V was cut back by 6 bases and J by 3 bases. The germline V gene encodes CDR1 MNHEY and CDR2 SMNVEV (reference sequence). There are 15 residues in the CDR3. The CDR3 here is CASRLGQGTSYEQYF. Here the CDR3 DNA reads TGTGCCAGCAGGCTGGGACAGGGCACAAGCTACGAGCAGTACTTC.

The J gene is TRBJ1-1, the V gene TRBV15; D gene ambiguous. This CDR3 has 18 amino acids. From germline, CDR1 is LNHNV and CDR2 YYDKDF (reference sequence). Trimming cost V 0 bases and J 0 bases, with 17 bases left between them. DNA of the CDR3: TGTGCCACCAGCAGAGAACCGCGAGCGGGAGGAGTGAACACTGAAGCTTTCTTT. Its protein product is CATSREPRAGGVNTEAFF.

The chain is built from TRBV15 and TRBJ2-5; maybe TRBD1 (5 bases). CDR1 is LNHNV and CDR2 is YYDKDF in the germline V gene (reference sequence). CDR3 length equals 15 residues. Trimming shortened V by 0 bases and J by 4 bases, and 12 bases separated the two germline ends. CDR3 sequence: CATSRDWAGRETQYF. Written as DNA, the CDR3 is TGTGCCACCAGCAGAGATTGGGCAGGGCGAGAGACCCAGTACTTC.

This chain connects TRBV7-2 to TRBJ1-2; no clear D. The germline V and J ends were trimmed by 5 bases and 8 bases, with 18 bases remaining between them. Germline loops: CDR1 SGHTA, CDR2 FQGNSA. This CDR3 contains 14 residues. The CDR3 DNA reads as TGTGCCAGCAGCCCTAGTTGGGGAGAATACGGCTACACCTTC. The encoded protein is CASSPSWGEYGYTF.

The V and J genes are TRBV27 and TRBJ2-1; 12 bases fit TRBD2. The CDR3 has 16 residues. The junction had 1 base not matched to a gene; V was cut back by 0 bases and J by 4 bases. In germline, CDR1 is MNHEY, CDR2 SMNVEV (reference sequence). CDR3 DNA sequence: TGTGCCAGCAGTTTATCCGGGACTAGCGGGTACAATGAGCAGTTCTTC. It specifies CASSLSGTSGYNEQFF.

The gene calls are TRBV10-2 and TRBJ2-7; 7 nucleotides agree with TRBD2. The germline gives CDR1 WSHSY, CDR2 SAAADI. This CDR3 is 18 amino acids long. J was trimmed by 5 bases and V by 3 bases; bases with no gene match: 19. For the CDR3, the DNA is TGCGCCAGCAGTGACCCACTAAAATCGGCTAGCGGACACCACGAGCAGTACTTC. This encodes CASSDPLKSASGHHEQYF.

The table lists this clone with a count of one. The chain links TRBV28 to TRBJ1-2; no reliable D call. The germline CDR1 and CDR2 sequences are MDHEN and SYDVKM. V shed 10 bases and J shed 5 bases, with 11 bases lying between them. The CDR3 has 11 residues. The CDR3 protein is CATRGGYGYTF. The CDR3 bases are TGTGCCACCCGAGGAGGGTATGGCTACACCTTC.

The chain couples TRBV4-2 to TRBJ2-7; D not certain. The CDR3 sequence is 13 residues long. Trimming removed 3 bases from V and 3 bases from J, with 9 bases in between. The germline V gene has CDR1 LGHNA and CDR2 YNFKEQ. Here the CDR3 DNA reads TGTGCCAGCAGCCAGGGCGAAGACTACGAGCAGTACTTC. This codes for CASSQGEDYEQYF.